These 30 T cell receptor beta chains were sequenced from one sample in a study of T cell responses to AZD1222 COVID-19 vaccine. The data were produced by immunoSEQ multiplex PCR, yet TCRdb's version contains in-frame clones alone and is incomplete. The data show some 120,000 clones, with 85% to 90% seen just once and under 3% held by the top ten. The sequences come from peripheral blood, collected 28 days after the second AZD1222 dose. The source of these receptors is an adult who received the AZD1222 COVID-19 vaccine.

For the CDR3, the DNA is TGTGCCAGCAGCTTGGCAGGTTACGACACCGGGGAGCTGTTTTTT. Amino acids: CASSLAGYDTGELFF. The gene calls are TRBV11-2 and TRBJ2-2; no definite D call. With 3 bases removed from V and 3 bases from J, the gap between germline ends came to 11 bases. CDR3 length: 15 residues. The germline gives CDR1 SGHAT, CDR2 FQNNGV.

This chain joins TRBV6-5 and TRBJ1-4; D call uncertain. The V end lost 2 bases, the J end lost 1 base, and 11 bases lay between the germline ends. Germline V lookup: CDR1 MNHEY, CDR2 SVGAGI. The CDR3 extends over 16 amino acids. CDR3 in DNA: TGTGCCAGCAGTTACCGGCCCAGTGAAACTAATGAAAAACTGTTTTTT. As protein: CASSYRPSETNEKLFF.

The gene calls are TRBV19 and TRBJ1-5; D perhaps matches TRBD1 (5 bases). In germline, CDR1 is LNHDA, CDR2 SQIVND (reference sequence). This CDR3 region has 17 residues. V was clipped by 2 bases and J by 4 bases, with 18 bases between them. The CDR3 DNA reads TGTGCCAGTAGTATAATAAGTCGGGGACGGAGTAATCAGCCCCAGCATTTT. Its translation is CASSIISRGRSNQPQHF.

This clone was seen just once. The gene calls are TRBV7-9 and TRBJ1-1; D gene ambiguous. V shed 1 base and J shed 7 bases, with 10 bases lying between them. The CDR3 is 13 residues long. Germline assignment: CDR1 SEHNR and CDR2 FQNEAQ (reference sequence). CDR3: CASSLDVGGEAFF. The CDR3 nucleotides read TGTGCCAGCAGCTTAGATGTGGGTGGTGAAGCTTTCTTT.

The V and J genes are TRBV15 and TRBJ1-3; tentatively, D is TRBD1 (6 bases). V dropped 4 bases and J dropped 4 bases, with 17 bases sitting between them. The CDR3 is 16 amino acids. In germline, CDR1 is LNHNV, CDR2 YYDKDF (reference sequence). The CDR3 spells CATSIPGGQAGNTIYF. CDR3 nucleotides: TGTGCCACCAGCATCCCCGGGGGCCAGGCGGGAAACACCATATATTTT. The full variable domain, rest sourced from reference TRBV15 and TRBJ1-3, is DAMVIQNPRYQVTQFGKPVTLSCSQTLNHNVMYWYQQKSSQAPKLLFHYYDKDFNNEADTPDNFQSRRPNTSFCFLDIRSPGLGDTAMYLCATSIPGGQAGNTIYFGEGSWLTVV.

The V call is TRBV6-2 or TRBV6-3, the J call TRBJ2-2, with 7 bases aligning to TRBD1. The trim removed 6 bases at V and 8 bases at J, leaving 18 bases unmatched. The CDR3 has 17 amino acids. Germline V gene data show CDR1 as MNHEY and CDR2 as SVGEGT. The CDR3 nucleotides are TGTGCCAGCAGCAAGTTGCGGACAGGCCCGTTGAGGGGGGAGCTGTTTTTT. Amino acids: CASSKLRTGPLRGELFF.

This chain links TRBV7-2 with TRBJ2-5, with TRBD2 matching over 10 bases. The CDR3 spans 15 residues. CDR1 SGHTA and CDR2 FQGNSA come from the germline V gene. V lost 2 bases, J lost 4 bases, and 4 bases stayed unmatched. CDR3 coding DNA: TGTGCCAGCAGCTTAAAAGCGGGGGGGGTAGAGACCCAGTACTTC. It codes for CASSLKAGGVETQYF. Full variable domain (missing parts from reference TRBV7-2 and TRBJ2-5): GAGVSQSPSNKVTEKGKDVELRCDPISGHTALYWYRQSLGQGLEFLIYFQGNSAPDKSGLPSDRFSAERTGGSVSTLTIQRTQQEDSAVYLCASSLKAGGVETQYFGPGTRLLVL.

The CDR3 reads CASSQGRRGTDTQYF. The CDR3, as DNA: TGCGCCAGCAGCCAAGGGAGGCGGGGCACAGATACGCAGTATTTT. V usage is TRBV4-3 and J usage is TRBJ2-3; D may be TRBD2 (5 bases). From germline, CDR1 is LGHNA and CDR2 YSLEER. CDR3 length: 15 residues. Trimming cost V 1 base and J 1 base, with 9 bases left between them.

The rearrangement uses TRBV6-6 and TRBJ2-1; 9 bases fit TRBD2. V was pared by 5 bases and J by 4 bases, with 9 bases of the junction left unmatched. The CDR3 is 16 amino acids. Germline CDR1 reads MNHNY; CDR2 reads SVGAGI (reference sequence). The CDR3 nucleotides read TGTGCCAGCAGTACCGGCGGGGGGGCCGGTTACAATGAGCAGTTCTTC. This codes for CASSTGGGAGYNEQFF.

The CDR3 coding sequence is TGTGCCAGCCGTCTTCGAGGAATTAGTAACGATGAGCAGTTCTTC. Residues: CASRLRGISNDEQFF. The chain is built from TRBV27 and TRBJ2-1; D gene uncertain. Germline V gives CDR1 MNHEY, CDR2 SMNVEV (reference sequence). The CDR3 is made up of 15 amino acids. V was trimmed by 8 bases and J by 8 bases, leaving 22 bases between them.

The CDR3 loop reads CASSSGSLYEQYF. The CDR3 region has the DNA TGTGCCAGCAGTTCCGGGTCTCTCTACGAGCAGTACTTC. This chain connects TRBV28 to TRBJ2-7; no definite D call. Germline V gene sequence: CDR1 MDHEN, CDR2 SYDVKM. V shed 4 bases and J shed 3 bases, with 10 bases lying between them. The CDR3 runs to 13 residues.

The CDR3 DNA is TGTGCCAGCAGACCCCCCGGGACAGGGGGCACAGATACGCAGTATTTT. Protein product: CASRPPGTGGTDTQYF. The chain combines TRBV7-2 with TRBJ2-3; 10 nucleotides match TRBD1. Germline V gene data show CDR1 as SGHTA and CDR2 as FQGNSA. V was pared by 6 bases and J by 1 base, with 7 bases of the junction left unmatched. This CDR3 comprises 16 residues.

J is TRBJ1-2 and V is TRBV6-5, with D perhaps matching TRBD1 (6 bases). The CDR3 runs 13 residues. Trimming removed 6 bases at V and 3 bases at J, with 11 bases between. The germline CDR1 and CDR2 sequences are MNHEY and SVGAGI. The CDR3 reads CASRLTGYYGYTF. In DNA, the CDR3 is TGTGCCAGCAGACTTACAGGGTACTATGGCTACACCTTC.

V gene TRBV12-5 combines with J gene TRBJ1-2; D call uncertain. Germline V gene data show CDR1 as LGHNT and CDR2 as FRNRAP. This CDR3 is built from 12 residues. The CDR3 region is CGRDLSSGGYTF. As DNA, the CDR3 is TGTGGGAGAGACCTTTCTAGTGGTGGCTACACCTTC.

The V and J genes are TRBV5-1 and TRBJ2-3, with TRBD2 identical over 7 bases. The V and J ends lost 7 bases and 1 base, in that order; junction bases with no gene match: 6. The CDR3 consists of 14 residues. Germline CDR1 SGHRS, CDR2 YFSETQ. The CDR3 region has the DNA TGCGCCAGCGGCACGGGGGGACGCACAGATACGCAGTATTTT. Translating it yields CASGTGGRTDTQYF.

The J gene is TRBJ2-7, the V gene TRBV5-5; tentatively, D is TRBD1 (6 bases). In germline, CDR1 is SGHKS, CDR2 YYEKEE (reference sequence). The CDR3 is 14 amino acids. The germline V and J ends were trimmed by 2 bases and 4 bases, with 13 bases remaining between them. CDR3 amino acids: CASSFMGASYEQYF. The DNA for the CDR3 is TGTGCCAGCAGCTTTATGGGGGCTTCTTACGAGCAGTACTTC. The full variable domain, with the rest looked up from reference TRBV5-5 and TRBJ2-7, is DAGVTQSPTHLIKTRGQQVTLRCSPISGHKSVSWYQQVLGQGPQFIFQYYEKEERGRGNFPDRFSARQFPNYSSELNVNALLLGDSALYLCASSFMGASYEQYFGPGTRLTVT.

J is TRBJ2-1 and V is TRBV27, with 10 bases identical to TRBD1. The CDR3 contains 17 residues. Germline CDR1 is MNHEY and CDR2 is SMNVEV (reference sequence). The junction had 15 bases not matched to a gene; V was cut back by 5 bases and J by 8 bases. The CDR3 region has the DNA TGTGCCAGCAGTCCCCCCCGTCGGGACAGGGGCCAGGATGAGCAGTTCTTC. Amino acid sequence: CASSPPRRDRGQDEQFF.

The V gene is TRBV5-4, the J gene TRBJ2-7; TRBD1 agrees at 11 bases. The CDR3 runs 15 residues. CDR1 is SGHNT and CDR2 is YYREEE in the germline V gene (reference sequence). With V trimmed by 3 bases and J by 7 bases, 9 bases remained unmatched. CDR3: CASSWDGQGAREQYF. DNA for the CDR3: TGTGCCAGCAGCTGGGACGGACAGGGGGCGCGGGAGCAGTACTTC. Filled out from reference TRBV5-4 and TRBJ2-7, the complete variable domain reads ETGVTQSPTHLIKTRGQQVTLRCSSQSGHNTVSWYQQALGQGPQFIFQYYREEENGRGNFPPRFSGLQFPNYSSELNVNALELDDSALYLCASSWDGQGAREQYFGPGTRLTVT.

The chain has TRBV19 and TRBJ1-5; 10 bases are shared with TRBD1. The CDR3 has 15 residues. CDR1 is LNHDA, CDR2 SQIVND, per germline (reference sequence). The trim removed 5 bases at V and 3 bases at J, leaving 4 bases unmatched. CDR3 in DNA: TGTGCCAGTAGTCGGGACAGGGGTCCCAATCAGCCCCAGCATTTT. Its protein is CASSRDRGPNQPQHF.

The J gene is TRBJ2-1, the V gene TRBV12-3 or TRBV12-4; D uncertain. V lost 7 bases, J lost 4 bases, and 11 bases lay in between. The CDR3 contains 13 residues. CDR3 amino acids: CASILTLYNEQFF. CDR3 nucleotides: TGTGCCAGCATCCTGACCTTATACAATGAGCAGTTCTTC.

This clone has just one count. This chain joins TRBV5-1 and TRBJ1-6; D ambiguous. CDR1 SGHRS and CDR2 YFSETQ come from the germline V gene. The CDR3 runs 15 residues. V was shortened by 1 base and J by 7 bases, with 12 bases between the two germline ends. In nucleotides, the CDR3 is TGCGCCAGCAGCTTGAGGATCCAGAAAAATTCACCCCTCCACTTT. This gives the protein CASSLRIQKNSPLHF.

This clone was detected only once. The rearrangement links TRBV5-1 to TRBJ2-5; the D gene is possibly TRBD2 (5 bases). Germline V gene lookup returns CDR1 SGHRS and CDR2 YFSETQ. Trimming pared 9 bases from V and 4 bases from J, leaving 16 bases between. The CDR3 extends over 13 amino acids. The CDR3 DNA sequence: TGCGCCACAACACCGGGGAATAGAGAGACCCAGTACTTC. It translates to CATTPGNRETQYF.

In this sample, this clone turned up once. This chain uses TRBV5-5 with TRBJ2-2; perhaps TRBD1 as D (5 bases). The CDR3 has 15 amino acids. V was pared by 5 bases and J by 6 bases, with 17 bases between. Per germline, CDR1 SGHKS and CDR2 YYEKEE (reference sequence). CDR3 amino acids: CASSPQGFNAGELFF. CDR3 bases: TGTGCCAGCAGTCCCCAGGGTTTTAATGCCGGGGAGCTGTTTTTT.

The gene calls are TRBV7-9 and TRBJ1-3; 8 bases match TRBD1. This CDR3 region has 14 residues. Germline values: CDR1 SEHNR, CDR2 FQNEAQ (reference sequence). The J segment lost 1 base and the V segment lost 5 bases, leaving 1 base of the junction unmatched. As DNA, the CDR3 is TGTGCCAGCAGCCGGACAGGGTCTGGAAACACCATATATTTT. Encoded protein: CASSRTGSGNTIYF.

V and J are TRBV6-6 and TRBJ2-7; D gene uncertain. Germline V gene lookup returns CDR1 MNHNY and CDR2 SVGAGI (reference sequence). This CDR3 contains 12 residues. The V gene lost 9 bases and the J gene lost 3 bases, with 12 bases spanning the gap. CDR3 region: CASSRTVYEQYF. The DNA of the CDR3 is TGTGCCAGTAGCAGGACGGTCTACGAGCAGTACTTC.

The chain links TRBV25-1 to TRBJ1-1; the D is unclear. Trimming left V 6 bases short and J 7 bases short, with 18 bases between. The CDR3 contains 14 residues. CDR1 is MGHDK, CDR2 SYGVNS, per germline. CDR3: CASSPVQWGNEAFF. DNA for the CDR3: TGTGCCAGCAGCCCAGTTCAATGGGGAAATGAAGCTTTCTTT. Together with reference TRBV25-1 and TRBJ1-1, the CDR3 gives the full variable domain: EADIYQTPRYLVIGTGKKITLECSQTMGHDKMYWYQQDPGMELHLIHYSYGVNSTEKGDLSSESTVSRIRTEHFPLTLESARPSHTSQYLCASSPVQWGNEAFFGQGTRLTVV.

This clone was counted only a few times. The V gene is TRBV27, the J gene TRBJ1-5; D is ambiguous. The CDR3 contains 16 residues. Germline assignment: CDR1 MNHEY and CDR2 SMNVEV (reference sequence). V lost 5 bases and J 1 base, leaving 15 bases between the germline ends. CDR3 bases: TGTGCCAGCAGTCCGTTTCTAATTACGAGCAATCAGCCCCAGCATTTT. Protein product: CASSPFLITSNQPQHF.

This clone occurred a few times. The V gene is TRBV5-3, the J gene TRBJ2-1, with TRBD1 matching 9 bases. TRBV5-3 carries the ORF label, with uncertain function. Trimming at V came to 3 bases and at J to 6 bases, leaving 1 base not matched to a gene. The length of the CDR3 is 13 residues. The CDR3 spells CARSYRGRNEQFF. As DNA, the CDR3 is TGTGCCAGAAGCTACAGGGGGCGCAATGAGCAGTTCTTC.

This clone is a singleton in its sample. This chain uses TRBV5-6 with TRBJ1-2; TRBD1 matches 8 bases. This CDR3 spans 14 amino acids. With 5 bases clipped from V and 2 bases from J, the junction kept 5 bases outside the gene matches. CDR1 SGHDT and CDR2 YYEEEE come from the germline V gene. The CDR3: CASSWDRKNYGYTF. As DNA, the CDR3 is TGTGCCAGCAGTTGGGACAGGAAAAACTATGGCTACACCTTC.

The genes are TRBV5-6 and TRBJ2-5; 11 nucleotides match TRBD2. Germline loops: CDR1 SGHDT, CDR2 YYEEEE. The CDR3 has 15 residues. V trimming: 4 bases; J trimming: 1 base; junction bases outside the gene matches: 3. Here the CDR3 reads CASSGLAGGQETQYF. The CDR3 coding sequence is TGTGCCAGCAGCGGGCTAGCGGGAGGCCAAGAGACCCAGTACTTC.